The 32 T cell receptor beta chains reported below all come from one sample, sequenced in a study of Graves' ophthalmopathy and Graves' hyperthyroidism. Investigators amplified TCR beta CDR3 regions from RNA transcripts. HTBI primers served in a first-round RT-PCR, which a second-round multiplex PCR followed. One entry per CDR3 protein results from TCRdb running MiXCR on the multiplex PCR reads. The sample contains around 1,200,000 distinct CDR3 sequences, about two fifths of which appear only once. Source material: peripheral blood or thyroid tissue (not recorded which). The origin of the receptors is an adult man with Graves' hyperthyroidism.

J is TRBJ2-1 and V is TRBV20-1; D ambiguous. Germline CDR1 reads DFQATT; CDR2 reads SNEGSKA (reference sequence). The CDR3 is 12 amino acids. Trimming took off 5 bases at V and 4 bases at J, with 9 bases between the two ends. CDR3: CSAQTDYNEQFF. Written as DNA, the CDR3 is TGCAGTGCTCAAACGGATTACAATGAGCAGTTCTTC.

This clonotype was observed a handful of times. This chain connects TRBV2 to TRBJ1-2; D not certain. Germline CDR1 and CDR2: SNHLY and FYNNEI. With 7 bases removed from V and 2 bases from J, the gap between germline ends came to 8 bases. This CDR3 is built from 12 residues. The CDR3 bases are TGTGCCAGCACCGATTACAACTATGGCTACACCTTC. This translates into CASTDYNYGYTF. The full variable domain, in which reference TRBV2 and TRBJ1-2 provide the parts outside the CDR3, is EPEVTQTPSHQVTQMGQEVILRCVPISNHLYFYWYRQILGQKVEFLVSFYNNEISEKSEIFDDQFSVERPDGSNFTLKIRSTKLEDSAMYFCASTDYNYGYTFGSGTRLTVV.

This clonotype was counted only a few times. The chain is built from TRBV12-3 or TRBV12-4 and TRBJ1-4, with D uncertain. V dropped 6 bases and J dropped 8 bases, with 10 bases sitting between them. The CDR3 covers 12 residues. DNA of the CDR3: TGTGCCAGCAGCACTGGGTCGGAAAAACTGTTTTTT. Encoded protein: CASSTGSEKLFF.

Concerning this clonotype itself: Possible read error: a much larger clone is one base away. This CDR3 fails to terminate in the conserved phenylalanine or tryptophan, so it likely reflects a read error. V is TRBV7-9 and J is TRBJ2-7; 8 bases fit TRBD2. The CDR3 has 14 residues. J gave up 3 bases and V 6 bases, and 7 bases lay outside the gene matches. Germline V gene sequence: CDR1 SEHNR, CDR2 FQNEAQ (reference sequence). The DNA of the CDR3 is TGTGCCAGCAGTTTACCGGGACTAGACTACGAGCAGTACCTC. Encoded protein: CASSLPGLDYEQYL.

For this clonotype: This may stem from a read error, because a much larger clone lies one nucleotide away. This chain joins TRBV10-3 and TRBJ2-7; no firm D call. Deletions cut 5 bases from V and 6 bases from J, with 17 bases between. Germline V lookup: CDR1 ENHRY, CDR2 SYGVKD. The CDR3 consists of 14 residues. The CDR3 nucleotides read TGTGCCATCAGTTACGTTCCTACGACCGGCGAGCAGTACTTC. It encodes CAISYVPTTGEQYF.

The chain links TRBV30 to TRBJ2-7; weak D call: TRBD1 (6 bases). The germline CDR1 and CDR2 sequences are GTSNPN and SVGIG (reference sequence). V dropped 0 bases and J dropped 5 bases, with 11 bases sitting between them. This CDR3 is built from 13 residues. CDR3 DNA sequence: TGTGCCTGGAGTGTTGTACAGGGCCACGAGCAGTACTTC. It is translated as CAWSVVQGHEQYF. The full variable domain, its missing parts supplied by reference TRBV30 and TRBJ2-7, is SQTIHQWPATLVQPVGSPLSLECTVEGTSNPNLYWYRQAAGRGLQLLFYSVGIGQISSEVPQNLSASRPQDRQFILSSKKLLLSDSGFYLCAWSVVQGHEQYFGPGTRLTVT.

The V and J genes are TRBV27 and TRBJ2-7; a possible D gene is TRBD1 (5 bases). V shed 6 bases and J shed 7 bases, with 22 bases lying between them. Looked up from germline, CDR1 is MNHEY and CDR2 is SMNVEV (reference sequence). The CDR3 length is 15 residues. Here the CDR3 DNA reads TGTGCCAGCAGCGCCTGGACATTAAATCGTGGGGAGCAGTACTTC. Amino acids: CASSAWTLNRGEQYF.

This clonotype was found many times. The chain has TRBV2 and TRBJ2-2; D may correspond to TRBD1 or TRBD2 (5 bases each). There are 16 residues in the CDR3. Trimming cost V 0 bases and J 4 bases, with 12 bases left between them. Per germline, CDR1 SNHLY and CDR2 FYNNEI. The CDR3 is CASSEARQGPTGELFF. The DNA for the CDR3 is TGTGCCAGCAGTGAAGCGAGGCAGGGACCCACCGGGGAGCTGTTTTTT.

This clonotype was seen only a few times. The J gene is TRBJ2-7, the V gene TRBV27; 9 bases map to TRBD1. Trimming took 4 bases from V and 5 from J; bases not matched to a gene: 6. The germline CDR1 and CDR2 sequences are MNHEY and SMNVEV (reference sequence). The CDR3 is 14 amino acids. The CDR3 spells CASSSQGQGNEQYF. Here the CDR3 DNA reads TGTGCCAGCAGTTCACAGGGACAGGGCAACGAGCAGTACTTC.

This clonotype was observed a handful of times. The chain combines TRBV7-6 with TRBJ1-5; no firm D call. The CDR3 covers 15 residues. Trimming cost V 0 bases and J 3 bases, with 9 bases left between them. CDR1 and CDR2 (germline): SGHVS, FNYEAQ. The CDR3 bases are TGTGCCAGCAGCTTAGCGCCCAACATCAATCAGCCCCAGCATTTT. It yields the protein CASSLAPNINQPQHF.

The table lists this clonotype with many counts. V usage is TRBV6-6 and J usage is TRBJ2-6; D is unclear. Germline V gene sequence: CDR1 MNHNY, CDR2 SVGAGI (reference sequence). The germline V and J ends were trimmed by 6 bases and 2 bases, with 11 bases remaining between them. This CDR3 is built from 15 residues. The CDR3 loop is CASSRFSAGANVLTF. Written as DNA, the CDR3 is TGTGCCAGCAGCCGCTTTAGTGCTGGGGCCAACGTCCTGACTTTC.

This clonotype was recorded at least ten times. The rearrangement links TRBV5-8 to TRBJ2-5; TRBD2 matches at 10 bases. CDR1 is SGHTS, CDR2 YDEGEE, per germline. J gave up 5 bases and V 0 bases, and 7 bases lay outside the gene matches. CDR3 length: 16 amino acids. The CDR3 DNA reads TGTGCCAGCAGCTTGGAAAGCGGGAGGGCCGGGGAGACCCAGTACTTC. It translates to CASSLESGRAGETQYF.

This chain joins TRBV7-9 and TRBJ2-7, with TRBD2 matching 10 bases. V dropped 4 bases and J dropped 2; count of bases not matched to a gene: 11. The CDR3 runs 17 residues. Germline lookup yields CDR1 SEHNR and CDR2 FQNEAQ (reference sequence). The CDR3 region has the DNA TGTGCCAGCAGCTCCCCACGGCTAGCGGGGGACCCCTACGAGCAGTACTTC. Translation: CASSSPRLAGDPYEQYF.

The rearrangement joins TRBV29-1 to TRBJ1-1; 10 bases line up with TRBD1. Germline CDR1 and CDR2: SQVTM and ANQGSEA. This CDR3 is 12 amino acids long. Trimming cost V 5 bases and J 11 bases; bases outside gene matches: 8. The CDR3 sequence is CSVTGTGAIAFF. As DNA, the CDR3 is TGCAGCGTTACAGGGACAGGGGCGATTGCTTTCTTT.

V and J are TRBV19 and TRBJ1-2; 7 positions agree with TRBD1. CDR1 is LNHDA and CDR2 is SQIVND in the germline V gene (reference sequence). The CDR3 contains 13 residues. Trimming took 7 bases from V and 4 from J; bases not matched to a gene: 6. CDR3 in amino acids: CASTPGQLYGYTF. The CDR3 bases are TGTGCCAGTACCCCGGGACAGCTCTATGGCTACACCTTC.

The rearrangement joins TRBV7-8 to TRBJ2-7; TRBD2 might be the D (6 bases). Germline V gene sequence: CDR1 SGHVS, CDR2 FQNEAQ. The CDR3 is 14 amino acids. The ends were cut back, 5 bases at V and 6 bases at J, with 17 bases in the middle. CDR3 coding DNA: TGTGCCAGCAGCCAATTACGGGGGATTGCCGAGCAGTACTTC. As protein: CASSQLRGIAEQYF.

This clonotype was counted ten times or more. The chain couples TRBV12-3 or TRBV12-4 to TRBJ2-7; 9 bases agree with TRBD1. Trimming took 4 bases from V and 0 from J; bases not matched to a gene: 10. The CDR3 loop spans 17 amino acids. The chain's CDR3 is CASSSTQTGGISYEQYF. As DNA, the CDR3 is TGTGCCAGCAGTTCAACCCAAACAGGGGGCATCTCCTACGAGCAGTACTTC.

This clonotype was detected only once. This chain links TRBV10-3 with TRBJ1-2; no clear D. Trimming left V 10 bases short and J 4 bases short, with 19 bases between. Germline-derived CDR1 and CDR2 are ENHRY and SYGVKD. The CDR3 totals 14 residues. CDR3 DNA sequence: TGTGCCAACGAAAAAATAACAGTTATCTATGGCTACACCTTC. As protein: CANEKITVIYGYTF.

V gene TRBV20-1 combines with J gene TRBJ1-6; no firm D call. V was clipped by 2 bases and J by 11 bases, with 7 bases between them. The CDR3 runs 11 residues. Germline lookup yields CDR1 DFQATT and CDR2 SNEGSKA (reference sequence). In nucleotides, the CDR3 is TGCAGTGCTAGAAAGGGAACACCCCTCCACTTT. Its translation: CSARKGTPLHF.

This clonotype was counted a few times. The chain joins TRBV7-3 to TRBJ2-7; 11 positions agree with TRBD1. V shed 5 bases and J 7 bases; nucleotides not matched to a gene: 13. Germline loops: CDR1 SGHTA, CDR2 FQGTGA. This CDR3 has 16 amino acids. In DNA, the CDR3 is TGTGCCAGCAGCCATGGACAGGGGGCATCTCTGGAGGAGCAGTACTTC. Protein product: CASSHGQGASLEEQYF.

This clonotype was counted once. The junction shows a germline mismatch at one end, possibly a read error. The chain carries TRBV6-4 and TRBJ2-2; 10 bases match TRBD1. The germline CDR1 and CDR2 sequences are MRHNA and SNTAGT. The length of the CDR3 is 14 residues. The CDR3 here is CAGSGTGDTGELLF. The CDR3 DNA sequence: TGTGCCGGCAGTGGGACAGGGGACACCGGGGAGCTGCTTTTT.

The chain employs TRBV10-3 and TRBJ2-5; TRBD1 agrees at 9 bases. The junction had 17 bases not matched to a gene; V was cut back by 10 bases and J by 5 bases. This CDR3 comprises 16 residues. Germline V gene lookup returns CDR1 ENHRY and CDR2 SYGVKD. The CDR3 protein is CASSLSEGQGGETQYF. The DNA for the CDR3 is TGTGCCAGCAGCTTATCCGAGGGACAGGGCGGCGAGACCCAGTACTTC.

This clonotype showed up many times. The chain employs TRBV9 and TRBJ2-6; D is undetermined. This CDR3 is built from 13 residues. Trimming took 3 bases from V and 0 from J, leaving 1 base between them. Germline V CDR1 and CDR2: SGDLS, YYNGEE. CDR3 nucleotides: TGTGCCAGCAGCGCCTCTGGGGCCAACGTCCTGACTTTC. Amino acid sequence: CASSASGANVLTF. The whole variable domain, remainder taken from reference TRBV9 and TRBJ2-6, is DSGVTQTPKHLITATGQRVTLRCSPRSGDLSVYWYQQSLDQGLQFLIQYYNGEERAKGNILERFSAQQFPDLHSELNLSSLELGDSALYFCASSASGANVLTFGAGSRLTVL.

Worth noting for this clonotype: A read error is likely, as this CDR3 ends without the conserved phenylalanine or tryptophan. The DNA is left out, because the CDR3 cannot be placed on it with certainty; the CDR3 is given as TCRdb lists it. The J gene is TRBJ2-7, the V gene TRBV29-1. The CDR3 sequence runs 8 residues, both termini included. CDR1 and CDR2 from the germline V gene are SQVTM and ANQGSEA. The CDR3 loop is CSVESADY.

This sequence joins TRBV7-8 and TRBJ2-7; 10 nucleotides agree with TRBD2. Germline V lookup: CDR1 SGHVS, CDR2 FQNEAQ. V was clipped by 5 bases and J by 6 bases; unmatched bases: 13. This CDR3 has 16 residues. The CDR3 bases are TGTGCCAGCAGCGTTGGGACAGCGGGGGGGCCGGTCGAGCAGTACTTC. Encoded protein: CASSVGTAGGPVEQYF.

V usage is TRBV20-1 and J usage is TRBJ2-5; TRBD2 matches 10 bases. The CDR3 consists of 15 residues. V shed 3 bases, J shed 1 base, and the junction held 5 bases outside the gene matches. From germline, CDR1 is DFQATT and CDR2 SNEGSKA (reference sequence). The CDR3 is CSARDSGGAQETQYF. The CDR3 DNA follows: TGCAGTGCTAGGGACAGCGGGGGGGCCCAAGAGACCCAGTACTTC.

This clonotype was observed many times. The rearrangement links TRBV10-3 to TRBJ2-7; no clear D gene. Germline V gene lookup returns CDR1 ENHRY and CDR2 SYGVKD. V was clipped by 0 bases and J by 1 base, with 16 bases between them. This CDR3 is 17 amino acids long. This CDR3 is CAISESVRRNLSYEQYF. CDR3 nucleotide sequence: TGTGCCATCAGTGAGTCGGTCAGGCGAAACCTGTCCTACGAGCAGTACTTC.

This clonotype was seen repeatedly, ten times or more. The V call is TRBV20-1, the J call TRBJ2-7; D not certain. V lost 6 bases and J 0 bases, leaving 18 bases between the germline ends. The CDR3 has 15 residues. In germline, CDR1 is DFQATT, CDR2 SNEGSKA (reference sequence). The CDR3 DNA reads TGCAGTGCCCGTGGCGATAGCCCTATCTCCTACGAGCAGTACTTC. As protein: CSARGDSPISYEQYF.

This chain links TRBV29-1 with TRBJ1-3, with a weak D call TRBD1 (5 bases). Germline V gene lookup returns CDR1 SQVTM and CDR2 ANQGSEA. CDR3 length equals 14 residues. Trimming cost V 7 bases and J 0 bases, with 13 bases left between them. CDR3 amino acids: CSGLQGSSGNTIYF. The CDR3 coding sequence is TGCAGCGGGCTTCAGGGCAGCTCTGGAAACACCATATATTTT.

The sample holds one count of this clonotype. V and J are TRBV15 and TRBJ1-1; D is possibly TRBD1 (5 bases). CDR1 and CDR2 (germline): LNHNV, YYDKDF (reference sequence). V was clipped by 3 bases and J by 3 bases, with 14 bases between them. The CDR3 totals 15 residues. DNA of the CDR3: TGTGCCACCAGCAGCCGGGACCCGGGGGACACTGAAGCTTTCTTT. Its protein is CATSSRDPGDTEAFF.

The chain is built from TRBV20-1 and TRBJ1-1; D is unresolved. Germline CDR1 is DFQATT and CDR2 is SNEGSKA (reference sequence). The CDR3 covers 13 residues. The V end lost 5 bases, the J end lost 1 base, and 11 bases lay between the germline ends. The CDR3 sequence: CSAVGLKNTEAFF. The CDR3 DNA reads TGCAGTGCTGTAGGACTCAAGAACACTGAAGCTTTCTTT.

This clonotype occurred a few times. V usage is TRBV7-2 and J usage is TRBJ2-7, with TRBD1 matching 9 bases. The J call may be in error: the DNA end matches TRBJ2-5 better. The CDR3 consists of 15 residues. Germline V gene lookup returns CDR1 SGHTA and CDR2 FQGNSA. CDR3: CASSQTGGMGETQYF. CDR3 sequence (DNA): TGTGCCAGCAGCCAAACAGGGGGCATGGGGGAGACCCAGTACTTC.